The clone carrying this T cell receptor beta chain came up once. Treatment meaning: some 20 received Ad26.COV2.S at low or high dose, single or two shots; about 5 received placebo; per-sample allocation not given. Day 63 after the first injection of vaccine or placebo was the sampling time. It was an adult aged 18-55 years in Boston who was the donor. This sample was taken from a study of Ad26.COV2.S vaccination and SARS-CoV-2 variants. V dropped 2 bases and J dropped 0; count of bases not matched to a gene: 6. This CDR3 has 17 amino acids. Germline CDR1 and CDR2: LGHNA and YNFKEQ. Profiling relied on immunoSEQ multiplex PCR, and the TCRdb table lists in-frame clones only, not all of them. The table lists fewer than 400,000 clones, 70% to 90% of them singletons, with approximately 2% in the top ten.

The chain uses TRBV4-2 and TRBJ1-5, with 8 bases identical to TRBD1. Source: peripheral blood, taken in a trial of Ad26.COV2.S vaccine versus placebo. The origin of this receptor is a person between 18 and 60 years old who received the Ad26.COV2.S COVID-19 vaccine or a placebo. CDR3 region: CASSQYTGGNSNQPQHF. CDR3 DNA sequence: TGTGCCAGCAGCCAATATACAGGGGGTAATAGCAATCAGCCCCAGCATTTT.